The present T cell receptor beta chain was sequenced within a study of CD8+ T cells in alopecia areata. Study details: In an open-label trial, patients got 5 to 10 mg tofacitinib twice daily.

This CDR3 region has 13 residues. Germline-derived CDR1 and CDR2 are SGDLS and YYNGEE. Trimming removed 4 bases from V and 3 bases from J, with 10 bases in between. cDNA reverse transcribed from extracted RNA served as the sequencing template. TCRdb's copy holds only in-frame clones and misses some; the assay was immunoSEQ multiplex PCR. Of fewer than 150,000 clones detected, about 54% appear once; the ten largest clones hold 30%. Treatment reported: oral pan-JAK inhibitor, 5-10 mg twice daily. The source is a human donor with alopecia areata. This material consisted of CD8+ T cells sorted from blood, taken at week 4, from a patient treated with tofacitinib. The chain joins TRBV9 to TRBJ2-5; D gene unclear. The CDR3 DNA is TGTGCCAGCAGCAAAGGCGGAGAAGAGACCCAGTACTTC. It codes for CASSKGGEETQYF.